Each of the 31 T cell receptor beta chains below was sequenced from the same sample in a study of T cells in Graves' hyperthyroidism and ophthalmopathy. RNA transcripts provided the source from which TCR beta CDR3 regions were amplified. The HTBI primer set served for first-round RT-PCR of the TCR CDR3. Via MiXCR, TCRdb re-called the multiplex PCR reads, giving one row per CDR3 protein. The sample consists of about 510,000 distinct CDR3 sequences, 14% of them appearing once. Specimen: blood. Receptor source: a woman in her forties with Graves' hyperthyroidism.

This clonotype was observed at least ten times. This chain links TRBV6-1 with TRBJ2-5, with 7 nucleotides matching TRBD1. Looked up from germline, CDR1 is MNHNS and CDR2 is SASEGT. With V trimmed by 5 bases and J by 5 bases, 5 bases remained unmatched. This CDR3 region has 13 residues. As DNA, the CDR3 is TGTGCCAGCAGTACGACAGGGTGGGAGACCCAGTACTTC. Amino acids: CASSTTGWETQYF.

There are many counts of this clonotype. The V and J genes are TRBV6-1 and TRBJ1-1, with 7 bases matching TRBD1. V lost 5 bases to trimming and J lost 1 base; unmatched junction nucleotides: 4. The CDR3 is 14 amino acids. The germline V gene has CDR1 MNHNS and CDR2 SASEGT. The CDR3 reads CASSNRGPNTEAFF. The CDR3 nucleotides read TGTGCCAGCAGTAACAGGGGACCGAACACTGAAGCTTTCTTT.

There are many counts of this clonotype. The chain has TRBV5-1 and TRBJ1-1; a possible D gene is TRBD1 (6 bases). In germline, CDR1 is SGHRS, CDR2 YFSETQ. The CDR3 sequence is 14 residues long. V was pared by 5 bases and J by 0 bases, with 11 bases between. This CDR3 is CASRPRTVNTEAFF. The CDR3 DNA reads TGCGCCAGCAGGCCCCGGACAGTGAACACTGAAGCTTTCTTT.

This chain links TRBV12-3 or TRBV12-4 with TRBJ1-2; 9 bases are a match to TRBD1. The CDR3 is 16 amino acids. The V gene end was trimmed by 3 bases and the J gene end by 4 bases; junction bases not matched to a gene: 9. The CDR3 DNA is TGTGCCAGCAGTTTCTATGGGACAGGGCGGCTCTATGGCTACACCTTC. Translation gives CASSFYGTGRLYGYTF.

This clonotype appeared many times. In DNA form, the CDR3 reads TGCAGTGCTATCGACTACCGAAGATACAATGAGCAGTTCTTC. Protein sequence: CSAIDYRRYNEQFF. The rearrangement uses TRBV20-1 and TRBJ2-1; D possibly corresponds to TRBD2 (5 bases). Germline assignment: CDR1 DFQATT and CDR2 SNEGSKA (reference sequence). The CDR3 is made up of 14 amino acids. V dropped 4 bases and J dropped 4 bases, with 14 bases sitting between them.

This sequence joins TRBV10-3 and TRBJ2-1; 16 nucleotides align to TRBD2. Germline V CDR1 and CDR2: ENHRY, SYGVKD. The CDR3 runs 15 residues. The V segment lost 5 bases and the J segment 9 bases; nucleotides outside the gene matches: 4. The CDR3 sequence is CAISPGLAGGGEQFF. DNA for the CDR3: TGTGCCATCAGTCCGGGACTAGCGGGAGGGGGTGAGCAGTTCTTC.

This clonotype was counted only a few times. The chain recombines TRBV3-1 with TRBJ1-2, with D perhaps matching TRBD1 (5 bases). V was clipped by 0 bases and J by 7 bases, with 9 bases between them. Germline CDR1 reads LGHDT; CDR2 reads YNNKEL (reference sequence). The CDR3 has 13 amino acids. CDR3 amino acids: CASSQEDSRGYTF. The CDR3 DNA follows: TGTGCCAGCAGCCAAGAAGACAGCCGTGGCTACACCTTC.

This clonotype came up a few times. A much larger clone sits a single nucleotide away, making a read error possible. The chain carries TRBV7-2 and TRBJ2-5, with 9 bases aligning to TRBD1. The CDR3 consists of 14 residues. V dropped 5 bases and J dropped 5; count of bases not matched to a gene: 6. Germline V gives CDR1 SGHTA, CDR2 FQGNSA. The CDR3 region is CASSPDRGLETQYF. The CDR3 DNA follows: TGTGCCAGCAGCCCAGACAGGGGGTTGGAGACCCAGTACTTC.

This clonotype was found a few times. This chain links TRBV28 with TRBJ2-5; no definite D call. Germline CDR1 is MDHEN and CDR2 is SYDVKM. With 1 base removed from V and 1 base from J, the gap between germline ends came to 25 bases. The CDR3 spans 20 residues. The CDR3 DNA reads TGTGCCAGCAGTTTATCCTTTATCGATATTGCATCGACGACCCAAGAGACCCAGTACTTC. Amino acids: CASSLSFIDIASTTQETQYF. The full variable domain, with the rest looked up from reference TRBV28 and TRBJ2-5, is DVKVTQSSRYLVKRTGEKVFLECVQDMDHENMFWYRQDPGLGLRLIYFSYDVKMKEKGDIPEGYSVSREKKERFSLILESASTNQTSMYLCASSLSFIDIASTTQETQYFGPGTRLLVL.

The table lists this clonotype with a few counts. The chain has TRBV30 and TRBJ1-5, with 9 bases that match TRBD1. Germline-derived CDR1 and CDR2 are GTSNPN and SVGIG (reference sequence). J was trimmed by 6 bases and V by 3 bases; bases with no gene match: 3. CDR3 length: 13 amino acids. The CDR3 reads CAWRQGAAQPQHF. In DNA, the CDR3 is TGTGCCTGGAGACAGGGGGCGGCTCAGCCCCAGCATTTT.

This clonotype was detected ten times or more. The V and J genes are TRBV6-1 and TRBJ1-5; the match to TRBD1 covers 8 bases. The CDR3 contains 15 residues. V shed 4 bases and J 0 bases; nucleotides not matched to a gene: 2. The germline V gene encodes CDR1 MNHNS and CDR2 SASEGT. The CDR3 region has the DNA TGTGCCAGCAGTGGGACAGGGTTTAGCAATCAGCCCCAGCATTTT. It translates to CASSGTGFSNQPQHF.

A word on this clonotype: A read error may be the cause here, since a much bigger clone is one base away. The chain links TRBV20-1 to TRBJ2-3; D gene unclear. Trimming stripped 5 bases from V and 0 bases from J, with 15 bases between. Germline CDR1 DFQATT, CDR2 SNEGSKA (reference sequence). This CDR3 spans 15 amino acids. CDR3 region: CSAQARRISTDTQYF. In DNA form, the CDR3 reads TGCAGTGCTCAGGCTAGACGCATAAGCACAGATACGCAGTATTTT.

This clonotype was recorded many times. The chain is built from TRBV6-5 and TRBJ2-5; D call uncertain. This CDR3 is 15 amino acids long. Germline V gives CDR1 MNHEY, CDR2 SVGAGI. The V and J ends lost 0 bases and 6 bases respectively, with 14 bases between them. For the CDR3, the DNA is TGTGCCAGCAGTTACTCTAGTCTAGTCAGACAGACCCAGTACTTC. This encodes CASSYSSLVRQTQYF.

The sample holds many counts of this clonotype. This chain connects TRBV5-1 to TRBJ2-3; possibly TRBD1 for D (5 bases). Looked up from germline, CDR1 is SGHRS and CDR2 is YFSETQ. Trimming pared 0 bases from V and 1 base from J, leaving 6 bases between. The CDR3 spans 14 residues. CDR3 sequence: CASSLEGRTDTQYF. The CDR3 bases are TGCGCCAGCAGCTTGGAGGGGCGCACAGATACGCAGTATTTT. Based on the CDR3 plus reference TRBV5-1 and TRBJ2-3, the full variable domain is KAGVTQTPRYLIKTRGQQVTLSCSPISGHRSVSWYQQTPGQGLQFLFEYFSETQRNKGNFPGRFSGRQFSNSRSEMNVSTLELGDSALYLCASSLEGRTDTQYFGPGTRLTVL.

The sample holds one count of this clonotype. This chain links TRBV10-2 with TRBJ1-4, with D possibly matching TRBD1 (5 bases). This CDR3 is built from 17 residues. Trimming cost V 0 bases and J 4 bases, with 15 bases left between them. Germline V gives CDR1 WSHSY, CDR2 SAAADI. The CDR3 reads CASSESAGTAGNEKLFF. The CDR3, as DNA: TGCGCCAGCAGTGAGTCGGCCGGGACGGCCGGTAATGAAAAACTGTTTTTT.

The rearrangement links TRBV7-2 to TRBJ2-1; TRBD2 matches 11 bases. Germline V CDR1 and CDR2: SGHTA, FQGNSA. Losses at the gene ends were 3 bases for V and 6 bases for J; bases not matched to a gene: 4. The CDR3 sequence is 15 residues long. Written as DNA, the CDR3 is TGTACCAGCAGCTTGACTAGCGGGACGGGCAATGAGCAGTTCTTC. Protein: CTSSLTSGTGNEQFF.

V and J are TRBV18 and TRBJ1-3; perhaps TRBD1 as D (5 bases). Trimming removed 5 bases from V and 4 bases from J, with 9 bases in between. Germline V gene lookup returns CDR1 KGHSH and CDR2 LQKENI. CDR3 length: 13 amino acids. The CDR3 region is CASSSQGGNTIYF. The CDR3 DNA sequence: TGTGCCAGCTCATCTCAGGGAGGAAACACCATATATTTT.

V usage is TRBV11-2 and J usage is TRBJ2-5; 10 nucleotides match TRBD2. This CDR3 region has 14 residues. Germline CDR1 is SGHAT and CDR2 is FQNNGV. The V segment lost 5 bases and the J segment 4 bases; nucleotides outside the gene matches: 4. The CDR3 DNA follows: TGTGCCAGCAGCACCGGGACTAGCGCAGAGACCCAGTACTTC. It codes for CASSTGTSAETQYF.

The table lists this clonotype with a few counts. The chain couples TRBV7-9 to TRBJ2-7; TRBD2 agrees at 10 bases. Looked up from germline, CDR1 is SEHNR and CDR2 is FQNEAQ (reference sequence). J gave up 1 base and V 10 bases, and 10 bases lay outside the gene matches. This CDR3 is built from 15 residues. The chain's CDR3 is CATVPSGRLSYEQYF. The CDR3 DNA reads as TGTGCCACGGTCCCTAGCGGGAGATTATCCTACGAGCAGTACTTC.

J is TRBJ2-1 and V is TRBV5-6; tentatively, D is TRBD2 (6 bases). CDR3 length: 14 residues. V shed 9 bases and J shed 5 bases, with 18 bases lying between them. Germline CDR1 and CDR2: SGHDT and YYEEEE. The CDR3 here is CATSGTRPHNEQFF. DNA for the CDR3: TGTGCCACTTCAGGGACTCGACCCCACAATGAGCAGTTCTTC.

This clonotype was counted many times. The rearrangement joins TRBV3-1 to TRBJ2-7; 7 bases line up with TRBD1. The CDR3 covers 14 residues. From germline, CDR1 is LGHDT and CDR2 YNNKEL (reference sequence). V lost 4 bases to trimming and J lost 0 bases; unmatched junction nucleotides: 3. For the CDR3, the DNA is TGTGCCAGCAGCCCCCGACAGGGCTCCTACGAGCAGTACTTC. It codes for CASSPRQGSYEQYF.

This clonotype has more than one count but fewer than ten. The chain carries TRBV25-1 and TRBJ1-1, with 7 bases aligning to TRBD1. The V segment lost 5 bases and the J segment 4 bases; nucleotides outside the gene matches: 7. This CDR3 region has 14 residues. CDR1 MGHDK and CDR2 SYGVNS come from the germline V gene. The CDR3 here is CASSRPGGFTEAFF. The CDR3 DNA is TGTGCCAGCAGTCGGCCAGGGGGGTTCACTGAAGCTTTCTTT. The variable domain in full, completed from reference TRBV25-1 and TRBJ1-1, reads EADIYQTPRYLVIGTGKKITLECSQTMGHDKMYWYQQDPGMELHLIHYSYGVNSTEKGDLSSESTVSRIRTEHFPLTLESARPSHTSQYLCASSRPGGFTEAFFGQGTRLTVV.

The chain links TRBV27 to TRBJ2-2; 13 nucleotides match TRBD2. V lost 7 bases and J lost 9; bases outside the gene matches: 8. CDR3 length: 15 amino acids. Germline CDR1 reads MNHEY; CDR2 reads SMNVEV (reference sequence). CDR3 in DNA: TGTGCCAGCACCGTCACTAGCGGGAGGGCCCGGGAGCTGTTTTTT. Translated, it gives CASTVTSGRARELFF.

This clonotype was picked up many times. The chain employs TRBV14 and TRBJ1-1; tentatively, D is TRBD1 (6 bases). V was pared by 3 bases and J by 5 bases, with 10 bases between. This CDR3 has 13 amino acids. Germline CDR1 and CDR2: SGHDN and FVKESK. In nucleotides, the CDR3 is TGTGCCAGCAGCCAGGTCCAGGGGACTGAAGCTTTCTTT. Its translation: CASSQVQGTEAFF.

This clonotype was seen ten or more times. The chain is built from TRBV27 and TRBJ2-7; 10 bases line up with TRBD1. The V segment lost 5 bases and the J segment 7 bases; nucleotides outside the gene matches: 11. Germline V CDR1 and CDR2: MNHEY, SMNVEV (reference sequence). CDR3 length: 15 amino acids. The CDR3 sequence: CASSGGGTGVREQYF. As DNA, the CDR3 is TGTGCCAGCAGTGGGGGAGGGACAGGGGTGAGGGAGCAGTACTTC.

The rearrangement joins TRBV20-1 to TRBJ1-2; D is uncertain. The germline V and J ends were trimmed by 6 bases and 8 bases, with 10 bases remaining between them. Germline V gene data show CDR1 as DFQATT and CDR2 as SNEGSKA (reference sequence). The CDR3 sequence is 10 residues long. Here the CDR3 DNA reads TGCAGTGCCCCGAAGGAGGGCTACACCTTC. This codes for CSAPKEGYTF.

This clonotype was counted ten times or more. The V gene is TRBV28, the J gene TRBJ2-7; 11 positions agree with TRBD2. V was clipped by 9 bases and J by 7 bases; unmatched bases: 8. The CDR3 covers 13 residues. Germline CDR1 MDHEN, CDR2 SYDVKM. CDR3 loop: CASSRTSGWEQYF. CDR3 in DNA: TGTGCCAGTAGCCGGACTAGCGGGTGGGAGCAGTACTTC. Variable domain in full (rest from reference TRBV28 and TRBJ2-7): DVKVTQSSRYLVKRTGEKVFLECVQDMDHENMFWYRQDPGLGLRLIYFSYDVKMKEKGDIPEGYSVSREKKERFSLILESASTNQTSMYLCASSRTSGWEQYFGPGTRLTVT.

This clonotype was seen ten or more times. V usage is TRBV30 and J usage is TRBJ1-5; 8 nucleotides match TRBD1. Trimming cost V 1 base and J 1 base; bases outside gene matches: 0. Germline CDR1 GTSNPN, CDR2 SVGIG (reference sequence). CDR3 length equals 14 residues. Here the CDR3 reads CAWSGTGSNQPQHF. CDR3 nucleotides: TGTGCCTGGAGTGGGACAGGGAGCAATCAGCCCCAGCATTTT.

The chain uses TRBV6-1 and TRBJ2-1, with D possibly called TRBD1 or TRBD2 (5 bases each). V shed 6 bases and J shed 9 bases, with 15 bases lying between them. The CDR3 consists of 13 residues. Looked up from germline, CDR1 is MNHNS and CDR2 is SASEGT. The CDR3 nucleotides are TGTGCCAGCAGACGGGGCCCTGTGGGTGAGCAGTTCTTC. Translating gives CASRRGPVGEQFF.

This clonotype was detected ten times or more. The chain employs TRBV11-2 and TRBJ2-5; D may be TRBD1 or TRBD2 (6 bases each). Germline CDR1 and CDR2: SGHAT and FQNNGV. The CDR3 covers 15 residues. The ends were cut back, 5 bases at V and 5 bases at J, with 18 bases in the middle. CDR3 amino acids: CASSPPRGRIETQYF. In DNA form, the CDR3 reads TGTGCCAGCAGCCCTCCCCGGGGGCGCATCGAGACCCAGTACTTC.

This chain joins TRBV9 and TRBJ2-2, with no clear D. Per germline, CDR1 SGDLS and CDR2 YYNGEE. V shed 0 bases and J shed 9 bases, with 12 bases lying between them. There are 14 residues in the CDR3. The CDR3 region has the DNA TGTGCCAGCAGCGTAGCGCAGGCTGGGAGGGAGCTGTTTTTT. Translating it yields CASSVAQAGRELFF.